This is a list of T cell receptor beta chains from one sample in a study of OX40 agonist ivuxolimab in advanced cancers. The protocol was immunoSEQ multiplex PCR, while the TCRdb copy is restricted to in-frame clones and leaves out a portion. This table holds about 47,000 clones, 80% to 90% found once. Specimen: CD4+ or CD8+ T cells sorted from blood, collected in a trial of the OX40 agonist ivuxolimab. The receptors come from an adult with an advanced solid tumor such as melanoma, head and neck, liver or kidney cancer. CDR3s leave out the opening cysteine and the closing phenylalanine or tryptophan. Each record gives: CDR3 protein, V gene.

CDR3: ASSPPPGGNEQF; V: TRBV9
CDR3: ASSSTGQETQY; V: TRBV13
CDR3: ASSLGGWPGFQETQY; V: TRBV7-6
CDR3: ASSFPQPYEQY; V: TRBV5-5
CDR3: ASSFYFLGGTVSYEQY; V: TRBV7-2
CDR3: ASSLRGFSYEQY; V: TRBV7-2
CDR3: ASSSTGQGTDTQY; V: TRBV5-4
CDR3: ASSLEGGGSPLH; V: TRBV7-9
CDR3: ASGSFSYNEQF; V: TRBV19
CDR3: ASSTILGAGQVHNEQF; V: TRBV19
CDR3: ASSLAERGMNTEAF; V: TRBV7-8
CDR3: ASSKRGEGADQPQH; V: TRBV7-2
CDR3: SARWGVETQY; V: TRBV29-1
CDR3: ASSRTGGNEQY; V: TRBV6-5
CDR3: ASSEGLADHNEQF; V: TRBV2
CDR3: ASSLLGQNTEAF; V: TRBV27
CDR3: ASSQEADSTYEQY; V: TRBV5-4
CDR3: ASSSTGTGLPEAF; V: TRBV5-8
CDR3: ASRILDEAF; V: TRBV19
CDR3: ATTGLRDPDTQY; V: TRBV6-1
CDR3: ASTRGTGVTEAF; V: TRBV19
CDR3: SVQGGTGGEGEKLF; V: TRBV29-1
CDR3: ASSIEVSSKGYEQY; V: TRBV19
CDR3: ASSYFSGTGAYGYT; V: TRBV6-6
CDR3: ASSDPWGVSAGNTIY; V: TRBV6-1
CDR3: ASSEFGVSYEQY; V: TRBV10-2
CDR3: ATLAGVTDTQY; V: TRBV2
CDR3: ASSQGDTGELF; V: TRBV11-2
CDR3: ASSPPGTGGNPYETQY; V: TRBV7-9
CDR3: ASSFFGQTYEQY; V: TRBV28
CDR3: ASSQDTGGRGAVETQY; V: TRBV4-2
CDR3: ASSSTGGGYGYT; V: TRBV27
CDR3: ASSKVGGQGIPYEQY; V: TRBV21-1
CDR3: ASSLTLAINEKLF; V: TRBV7-2
CDR3: ASSKKPSGLQQETQY; V: TRBV7-9
CDR3: ASSSGGGNQPQH; V: TRBV5-6
CDR3: ASSLTGGDWLNNEQF; V: TRBV19
CDR3: ASSQSGRWGYT; V: TRBV4-1
CDR3: ASSLGLGETQY; V: TRBV4-3